The present entry profiles one T cell receptor (beta chain) with its context. The protocol was immunoSEQ multiplex PCR, while the TCRdb copy is restricted to in-frame clones and leaves out a portion. The sample carries approximately 82,000 clones, 80% to 90% recorded once. The record originates from a study of control samples from healthy donors and cancer patients. CDR1 is SGHRS, CDR2 YFSETQ, per germline. The length of the CDR3 is 18 residues. V lost 7 bases and J lost 2, with 26 bases in between. Sequenced input: blood. The sequence came from a man between 50 and 59 years old in good health. V gene TRBV5-1 combines with J gene TRBJ2-3; tentative D call: TRBD2 (5 bases). The CDR3 sequence is CASQLGRTPIPTTDTQYF. The CDR3 DNA is TGCGCCAGCCAGCTTGGTCGGACTCCAATCCCTACCACAGATACGCAGTATTTT.